The 13 T cell receptor beta chains in this list originate from one sample, sequenced in a study of read filtering for tumor transcriptome and immune sequencing (dated by TCRdb to about 2020). The sequencer listed for this sample is Illumina HiSeq 4000. TCR libraries were built from about 400 ng RNA with the Immunoverse kit, using molecular barcoded adaptors covering alpha/delta and beta/gamma chains. Using fastp trimming at Q25 and MiXCR clonotype assembly, TCRdb reanalyzed the public sequencing data and kept in-frame beta chains. Entries that share a CDR3 protein sequence are merged under the most common genes and DNA. This sample holds fewer than 150,000 distinct CDR3 sequences; 10% to 15% were observed only once. The ten largest clonotypes hold about 10% of the sample. The sequenced sample was a population of CD138-negative cells sorted from bone marrow. The cell subset or site label, read with the paper, signifies: bone marrow mononuclear cells depleted of CD138+ plasma/myeloma cells by negative magnetic selection. These receptors were collected from a donor aged 40 or older with multiple myeloma.

This clonotype was recorded many times. This chain uses TRBV29-1 with TRBJ1-4; 7 bases agree with TRBD1. Germline values: CDR1 SQVTM, CDR2 ANQGSEA. The V and J ends lost 5 bases and 6 bases, in that order; junction bases with no gene match: 6. CDR3 length equals 13 residues. Here the CDR3 reads CSVRRGPDEKLFF. The CDR3 DNA is TGCAGCGTTCGTAGGGGGCCGGATGAAAAACTGTTTTTT.

At least ten counts were recorded for this clonotype. The genes are TRBV28 and TRBJ2-2; D is unresolved. Trimming shortened V by 7 bases and J by 4 bases, and 10 bases separated the two germline ends. The germline V gene has CDR1 MDHEN and CDR2 SYDVKM. The CDR3 is 13 amino acids. This CDR3 is CASNPLVTGELFF. The CDR3 region has the DNA TGTGCCAGCAACCCTTTGGTCACCGGGGAGCTGTTTTTT.

There are many counts of this clonotype. The chain recombines TRBV7-2 with TRBJ2-3; 13 positions match TRBD2. V dropped 2 bases and J dropped 0; count of bases not matched to a gene: 2. The V gene's germline CDR1 is SGHTA and CDR2 FQGNSA. There are 17 residues in the CDR3. The CDR3 reads CASSLQGLAGSTDTQYF. The CDR3 DNA follows: TGTGCCAGCAGCTTACAGGGACTAGCGGGGAGCACAGATACGCAGTATTTT.

This clonotype was detected many times. The chain uses TRBV7-6 and TRBJ2-7, with a possible D match to TRBD2 (5 bases). The germline gives CDR1 SGHVS, CDR2 FNYEAQ. The CDR3 has 13 amino acids. Trimming removed 5 bases at V and 6 bases at J, with 14 bases between. In DNA form, the CDR3 reads TGTGCCAGCAGCACGCGAGGGCGCTCCGAGCAGTACTTC. Translating it yields CASSTRGRSEQYF.

The chain employs TRBV5-4 and TRBJ2-5; D call uncertain. CDR1 and CDR2 from the germline V gene are SGHNT and YYREEE (reference sequence). V was trimmed by 0 bases and J by 4 bases, leaving 13 bases between them. The CDR3 loop spans 15 amino acids. CDR3 DNA: TGTGCCAGCAGCTTGGATGGGCTAAGGGCAGAGACCCAGTACTTC. It codes for CASSLDGLRAETQYF.

J is TRBJ2-1 and V is TRBV6-1, with D possibly matching TRBD2 (6 bases). Trimming stripped 6 bases from V and 0 bases from J, with 15 bases between. The CDR3 consists of 16 residues. Germline CDR1 reads MNHNS; CDR2 reads SASEGT. CDR3 bases: TGTGCCAGCAGGGAATCCTCGGGGGTCTCCTACAATGAGCAGTTCTTC. It translates to CASRESSGVSYNEQFF.

This clonotype has at least ten counts. The V gene is TRBV9, the J gene TRBJ2-1; 10 nucleotides agree with TRBD2. The CDR3 contains 15 residues. The germline V gene has CDR1 SGDLS and CDR2 YYNGEE. With V trimmed by 0 bases and J by 8 bases, 5 bases remained unmatched. The CDR3 bases are TGTGCCAGCAGCGTAGGGCTAGCGGGAGTGGATGAGCAGTTCTTC. It translates to CASSVGLAGVDEQFF.

The sample holds many counts of this clonotype. The chain uses TRBV6-1 and TRBJ2-3; 7 bases fit TRBD1. The CDR3 has 15 amino acids. V lost 7 bases to trimming and J lost 6 bases; unmatched junction nucleotides: 13. Germline lookup yields CDR1 MNHNS and CDR2 SASEGT. CDR3 DNA sequence: TGTGCCAGCATTCCCCGACAGGGTGGCCAGGATACGCAGTATTTT. This codes for CASIPRQGGQDTQYF.

At least ten counts were recorded for this clonotype. The CDR3 is CASSANSGTSGYNEQFF. As DNA, the CDR3 is TGTGCCAGCAGCGCCAACTCTGGGACTAGCGGATACAATGAGCAGTTCTTC. The chain uses TRBV9 and TRBJ2-1; TRBD2 aligns across 11 bases. This CDR3 is built from 17 residues. Germline values: CDR1 SGDLS, CDR2 YYNGEE. V trimming: 3 bases; J trimming: 4 bases; junction bases outside the gene matches: 9.

This clonotype was observed many times. This rearrangement joins TRBV5-1 to TRBJ2-1; the match to TRBD2 covers 8 bases. The germline V gene encodes CDR1 SGHRS and CDR2 YFSETQ. This CDR3 comprises 16 residues. V was pared by 2 bases and J by 8 bases, with 12 bases of the junction left unmatched. DNA of the CDR3: TGCGCCAGCAGCTTCCGGGCGCGGGGGGTATTGGATGAGCAGTTCTTC. It is translated as CASSFRARGVLDEQFF.

This clonotype was found a few times. CDR3 DNA: TGTGCCAGTAGTGCTCGGGGTGTCCGTCGGGAGCAGTACTTC. Translated, it gives CASSARGVRREQYF. The V and J genes are TRBV19 and TRBJ2-7; D is possibly TRBD2 (5 bases). The CDR3 is made up of 14 amino acids. Germline V gives CDR1 LNHDA, CDR2 SQIVND (reference sequence). V lost 5 bases, J lost 7 bases, and 18 bases lay in between.

In this sample, this clonotype turned up many times. This chain uses TRBV4-2 with TRBJ2-7; D is uncertain. The CDR3 has 13 amino acids. Germline V gene data show CDR1 as LGHNA and CDR2 as YNFKEQ. The V and J ends lost 1 base and 2 bases respectively, with 6 bases between them. CDR3 sequence reads: CASSQGTTYEQYF. CDR3 nucleotides: TGTGCCAGCAGCCAAGGAACTACCTACGAGCAGTACTTC.

Turning to this clonotype: A much larger clone differs from this one at a single base, so this may be a read error. This is likely a read error, given that the CDR3 carries no conserved phenylalanine or tryptophan at its end. The V and J genes are TRBV28 and TRBJ2-7, with D uncertain. The CDR3 has 11 residues. Per the germline V gene, CDR1 is MDHEN and CDR2 is SYDVKM. V gave up 7 bases and J gave up 2 bases, with 6 bases separating them. CDR3 region: CASTDPYEQYL. The CDR3 DNA is TGTGCCAGCACCGACCCCTACGAGCAGTACCTC.